This TCR beta chain was sequenced in a study of long-term antiretroviral therapy in people with HIV. Overall study results and limits: Patients on ART gained diversity, which nonetheless stayed below transplant donor controls.

Without exception, participants with HIV were treated in the United States. At the survey level, the v3.0 immunoSEQ assay was run. Sequencing was directed toward about 35,000-50,000 T-cell genomes in each sample. The method was immunoSEQ multiplex PCR; TCRdb's version includes in-frame clones alone and lacks a portion of them. The sample has about 23,000 clones, roughly 88% seen once. Trimming at V came to 2 bases and at J to 4 bases, leaving 6 bases not matched to a gene. Germline-derived CDR1 and CDR2 are KGHSH and LQKENI. This CDR3 spans 16 amino acids. Notes on this clone: What it recognizes is unknown.

The sample consisted of unsorted PBMCs, taken around 4.5 years after starting antiretroviral therapy. The receptor was isolated from a man aged 25-40 years with HIV. This chain connects TRBV18 to TRBJ2-4, with TRBD1 matching over 9 bases. The CDR3 is CASSPTGGVEKNIQYF. CDR3 sequence (DNA): TGTGCCAGCTCACCAACAGGGGGCGTTGAGAAAAACATTCAGTACTTC.